This T cell receptor (beta chain) was sequenced for a study of shared clonotypes between healthy human individuals. Only CD45RO-negative cells positively selected for CCR7 counted as naive CD8 cells, so terminally differentiated effector memory CD45RA+ cells were excluded. Study-wide results and caveats: Tissue TCR repertoires likely differ from these blood-only repertoires. Rarefaction curves obtained for sorted subsets showed sequencing incomplete despite large depth.

This CDR3 is built from 15 residues. V gave up 2 bases and J gave up 3 bases, with 11 bases separating them. Germline assignment: CDR1 SNHLY and CDR2 FYNNEI. Assay used: immunoSEQ multiplex PCR; TCRdb lists only in-frame clones, some missing. This table holds nearly 2 million clones, just under 95% found once. Regarding this clone: The antigen is undetermined.

This receptor was taken from a man aged 18 to 30 in good health. This chain links TRBV2 with TRBJ2-1, with D tentatively TRBD1 (5 bases). The sequenced sample was naive CD8+ T cells sorted from blood. CDR3 sequence reads: CASSESGANYNEQFF. The DNA of the CDR3 is TGTGCCAGCAGTGAAAGTGGGGCCAACTACAATGAGCAGTTCTTC.